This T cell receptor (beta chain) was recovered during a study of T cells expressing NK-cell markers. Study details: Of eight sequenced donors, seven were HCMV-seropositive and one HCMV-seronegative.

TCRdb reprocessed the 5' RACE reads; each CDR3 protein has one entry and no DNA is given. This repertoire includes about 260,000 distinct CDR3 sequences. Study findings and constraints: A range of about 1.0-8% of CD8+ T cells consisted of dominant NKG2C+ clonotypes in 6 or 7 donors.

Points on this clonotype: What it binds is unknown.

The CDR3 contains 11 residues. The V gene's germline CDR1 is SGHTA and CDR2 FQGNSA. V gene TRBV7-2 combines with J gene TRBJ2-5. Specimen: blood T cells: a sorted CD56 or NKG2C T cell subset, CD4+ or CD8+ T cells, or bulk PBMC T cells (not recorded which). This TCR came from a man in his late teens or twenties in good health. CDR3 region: CASSSQGTQYF.